The 31 T cell receptor beta chains below come from one sample, sequenced in a study of identifying expanded T cells in peripheral blood. The table came from immunoSEQ multiplex PCR; TCRdb's copy has only in-frame clones and leaves some out. The top ten hold around 3.6% of the sample, which has around 90,000 clones, 70% to 90% seen once. The specimen was blood. The receptors were sampled from a person aged 18-69 years in good health.

This chain connects TRBV19 to TRBJ2-5; a possible D gene is TRBD1 (6 bases). The CDR3 consists of 15 residues. The V gene's germline CDR1 is LNHDA and CDR2 SQIVND (reference sequence). Trimming left V 3 bases short and J 4 bases short, with 15 bases between. The CDR3 loop is CASSISLQGRETQYF. DNA for the CDR3: TGTGCCAGTAGTATCAGCCTTCAGGGGAGAGAGACCCAGTACTTC.

The CDR3 loop reads CASSPMYIETQYF. Here the CDR3 DNA reads TGTGCCAGCTCACCAATGTATATAGAGACCCAGTACTTC. The J gene is TRBJ2-5, the V gene TRBV18; D remains unclear. The CDR3 is 13 residues long. Trimming stripped 2 bases from V and 4 bases from J, with 8 bases between. The germline V gene has CDR1 KGHSH and CDR2 LQKENI.

The chain couples TRBV25-1 to TRBJ2-1; 8 bases match TRBD2. The CDR3 has 18 amino acids. The germline CDR1 and CDR2 sequences are MGHDK and SYGVNS. V was clipped by 2 bases and J by 4 bases; unmatched bases: 13. CDR3 protein: CASSEVSGAGREYNEQFF. The DNA for the CDR3 is TGTGCCAGCAGTGAAGTGTCCGGAGCCGGGAGGGAATACAATGAGCAGTTCTTC. Drawing the rest from reference TRBV25-1 and TRBJ2-1, the complete variable domain is EADIYQTPRYLVIGTGKKITLECSQTMGHDKMYWYQQDPGMELHLIHYSYGVNSTEKGDLSSESTVSRIRTEHFPLTLESARPSHTSQYLCASSEVSGAGREYNEQFFGPGTRLTVL.

This chain links TRBV21-1 with TRBJ2-7. TRBV21-1 is termed a pseudogene. The CDR3 covers 15 residues. CDR3 nucleotides: TGTGCCAGCAGAGGAATGGTACACGTGTTAGACGAGCAGTACTTC. It specifies CASRGMVHVLDEQYF.

The rearrangement links TRBV15 to TRBJ2-7, with 11 bases that match TRBD1. Germline V gives CDR1 LNHNV, CDR2 YYDKDF (reference sequence). J gave up 6 bases and V 5 bases, and 9 bases lay outside the gene matches. The CDR3 is made up of 15 amino acids. The CDR3 DNA reads TGTGCCACCAGCTCTCCGGGACAGGGGGGAAGCGAGCAGTACTTC. It codes for CATSSPGQGGSEQYF.

This chain connects TRBV7-2 to TRBJ2-6, with 7 nucleotides matching TRBD1. Germline trimming cut 5 bases from V and 4 bases from J; bases unmatched to any gene: 11. Germline lookup yields CDR1 SGHTA and CDR2 FQGNSA. This CDR3 is built from 17 residues. For the CDR3, the DNA is TGTGCCAGCAGCGAACAGGGGATCGTATGGGGGGCCAACGTCCTGACTTTC. It is translated as CASSEQGIVWGANVLTF. Together with reference TRBV7-2 and TRBJ2-6, the CDR3 gives the full variable domain: GAGVSQSPSNKVTEKGKDVELRCDPISGHTALYWYRQSLGQGLEFLIYFQGNSAPDKSGLPSDRFSAERTGGSVSTLTIQRTQQEDSAVYLCASSEQGIVWGANVLTFGAGSRLTVL.

The chain combines TRBV18 with TRBJ2-2; the D gene is possibly TRBD1 (5 bases). The V end was cut by 4 bases, the J end by 1 base, with 10 bases between. The germline gives CDR1 KGHSH, CDR2 LQKENI. This CDR3 region has 15 residues. CDR3 nucleotide sequence: TGTGCCAGCTCACTAGACAGCTTGAACACCGGGGAGCTGTTTTTT. Its protein product is CASSLDSLNTGELFF.

The chain carries TRBV27 and TRBJ2-7; D not certain. In germline, CDR1 is MNHEY, CDR2 SMNVEV (reference sequence). Trimming removed 5 bases at V and 5 bases at J, with 13 bases between. The CDR3 extends over 13 amino acids. As DNA, the CDR3 is TGTGCCAGCAGTATGCTGGCAGACAACGAGCAGTACTTC. Amino acid sequence: CASSMLADNEQYF.

This clone was observed a handful of times. This chain links TRBV28 with TRBJ1-2; D unresolved. The ends were cut back, 5 bases at V and 2 bases at J, with 15 bases in the middle. Germline CDR1 reads MDHEN; CDR2 reads SYDVKM. The CDR3 runs to 15 residues. The CDR3 sequence is CASSPEGFPNYGYTF. DNA of the CDR3: TGTGCCAGCAGTCCGGAGGGATTTCCAAACTATGGCTACACCTTC.

The CDR3 protein is CASSPGTSGGAQYF. As DNA, the CDR3 is TGTGCCAGCAGCCCCGGGACTAGCGGGGGGGCGCAGTATTTT. The rearrangement joins TRBV7-3 to TRBJ2-3; TRBD2 matches 16 bases. Trimming cost V 5 bases and J 10 bases; bases outside gene matches: 3. CDR3 length: 14 residues. CDR1 SGHTA and CDR2 FQGTGA come from the germline V gene.

Here the CDR3 DNA reads TGTGCCAGCAGCCCCGGGACAGGGAGATTCACAGATACGCAGTATTTT. It translates to CASSPGTGRFTDTQYF. The chain has TRBV5-6 and TRBJ2-3; 9 positions agree with TRBD1. The V segment lost 4 bases and the J segment 2 bases; nucleotides outside the gene matches: 8. The germline V gene has CDR1 SGHDT and CDR2 YYEEEE. CDR3 length: 16 residues.

V usage is TRBV10-1 and J usage is TRBJ2-2; D remains unclear. CDR1 and CDR2 (germline): WNHNN, SYGVQD (reference sequence). The length of the CDR3 is 14 residues. Trimming removed 5 bases from V and 2 bases from J, with 9 bases in between. CDR3 protein: CASSLDTNTGELFF. The DNA for the CDR3 is TGCGCCAGCAGTCTTGACACAAACACCGGGGAGCTGTTTTTT.

The V and J genes are TRBV9 and TRBJ2-6; D is unclear. Trimming took 3 bases from V and 4 from J, leaving 14 bases between them. The CDR3 is made up of 16 amino acids. Germline-derived CDR1 and CDR2 are SGDLS and YYNGEE. CDR3 region: CASSGPLGSGANVLTF. DNA for the CDR3: TGTGCCAGCAGCGGCCCTTTGGGATCCGGGGCCAACGTCCTGACTTTC.

This clone was seen more than once but under ten times. The chain combines TRBV6-4 with TRBJ2-3; 11 nucleotides align to TRBD1. V lost 5 bases, J lost 4 bases, and 8 bases stayed unmatched. The V gene's germline CDR1 is MRHNA and CDR2 SNTAGT. CDR3 length: 16 amino acids. CDR3 amino acids: CASSPGTGGGPDTQYF. The CDR3 bases are TGTGCCAGCAGTCCCGGGACAGGGGGAGGGCCAGATACGCAGTATTTT.

The chain combines TRBV18 with TRBJ2-1, with TRBD2 matching 10 bases. Germline CDR1 is KGHSH and CDR2 is LQKENI. The CDR3 contains 15 residues. J was trimmed by 3 bases and V by 3 bases; bases with no gene match: 2. This CDR3 is CASSPGLANYNEQFF. CDR3 coding DNA: TGTGCCAGCTCACCGGGACTAGCGAACTACAATGAGCAGTTCTTC.

The CDR3 loop is CASSLFVGQPYEQYF. The CDR3 DNA sequence: TGTGCCAGCAGCTTATTCGTTGGACAGCCCTACGAGCAGTACTTC. V usage is TRBV7-9 and J usage is TRBJ2-7; perhaps TRBD1 as D (6 bases). Trimming cost V 2 bases and J 2 bases, with 13 bases left between them. The germline gives CDR1 SEHNR, CDR2 FQNEAQ (reference sequence). The CDR3 has 15 amino acids.

This clone occurred a few times. The chain employs TRBV6-1 and TRBJ1-4, with 11 nucleotides matching TRBD1. The CDR3 length is 16 residues. The V gene's germline CDR1 is MNHNS and CDR2 SASEGT. V was clipped by 4 bases and J by 6 bases; unmatched bases: 7. The DNA for the CDR3 is TGTGCCAGCAGTGTCCCACCGGGACAGGGGGATGAAAAACTGTTTTTT. This sequence encodes CASSVPPGQGDEKLFF.

The chain recombines TRBV19 with TRBJ2-7; TRBD1 agrees at 8 bases. The CDR3 extends over 15 amino acids. The V and J ends lost 2 bases and 6 bases, in that order; junction bases with no gene match: 9. Germline V CDR1 and CDR2: LNHDA, SQIVND (reference sequence). As DNA, the CDR3 is TGTGCCAGTAGTATATCCCTCGACAGGGGTCGCGAGCAGTACTTC. Translation gives CASSISLDRGREQYF.

The chain uses TRBV4-2 and TRBJ2-3, with TRBD1 as a possible D gene (6 bases). Germline V lookup: CDR1 LGHNA, CDR2 YNFKEQ. The CDR3 is made up of 14 amino acids. Trimming pared 6 bases from V and 2 bases from J, leaving 12 bases between. Written as DNA, the CDR3 is TGTGCCAGCAGGCTGACAGGACTCACAGATACGCAGTATTTT. Its protein product is CASRLTGLTDTQYF.

This chain connects TRBV7-9 to TRBJ2-2; 7 bases are a match to TRBD2. The CDR3 extends over 15 amino acids. CDR1 and CDR2 (germline): SEHNR, FQNEAQ (reference sequence). V was pared by 2 bases and J by 7 bases, with 7 bases of the junction left unmatched. CDR3 bases: TGTGCCAGCAGCTTACGGCGGGAGAAAATCGGGGAGCTGTTTTTT. Translation: CASSLRREKIGELFF.

Concerning this clone itself: One end of the junction does not line up with germline, which may come from a read error. V is TRBV28 and J is TRBJ1-2; D is perhaps TRBD1 (6 bases). Germline V CDR1 and CDR2: MDHEN, SYDVKM. The CDR3 runs to 18 residues. The CDR3 region has the DNA TGTGCCAGTAGTTCCCCCAACAGGGCTTCGAATCCCTACTATGGCTACACCTTC. Its protein is CASSSPNRASNPYYGYTF.

This clone has only a few counts. This chain joins TRBV6-4 and TRBJ2-2, with 7 bases matching TRBD1. The CDR3 runs to 13 residues. V trimming: 5 bases; J trimming: 5 bases; junction bases outside the gene matches: 2. Germline V gives CDR1 MRHNA, CDR2 SNTAGT. The CDR3, as DNA: TGTGCCAGCAGTAACAGGGGAACCGGGGAGCTGTTTTTT. This translates into CASSNRGTGELFF.

About this clone itself: The junction and the germline gene differ at one end; a read error may be behind it. This specimen includes other DNA sequences encoding the same CDR3. V and J are TRBV9 and TRBJ1-6; D is undetermined. The CDR3 totals 12 residues. Germline V lookup: CDR1 SGDLS, CDR2 YYNGEE. Here the CDR3 reads CASSSRPGALHF. CDR3 bases: TGCGCCAGCAGCTCCCGCCCTGGGGCCCTCCACTTT.

This chain links TRBV28 with TRBJ2-5, with 7 bases identical to TRBD1. The J call may not be correct, given that the DNA end is closer to TRBJ2-7. The germline V gene encodes CDR1 MDHEN and CDR2 SYDVKM. The CDR3 spans 14 residues. Here the CDR3 reads CASSTDRVLYEQYF. CDR3 in DNA: TGTGCCAGCAGTACCGACAGGGTTTTGTACGAGCAGTACTTC.

This sequence joins TRBV5-1 and TRBJ2-7; D assignment may be TRBD1 or TRBD2 (6 bases each). The CDR3 has 15 amino acids. The V end was cut by 0 bases, the J end by 5 bases, with 15 bases between. Germline assignment: CDR1 SGHRS and CDR2 YFSETQ. The CDR3 DNA reads as TGCGCCAGCAGCTTGGACTGGGGGGCCCGAAACGAGCAGTACTTC. It specifies CASSLDWGARNEQYF.

The rearrangement joins TRBV5-8 to TRBJ1-1, with no clear D. This CDR3 is built from 15 residues. Germline V lookup: CDR1 SGHTS, CDR2 YDEGEE. V lost 0 bases, J lost 1 base, and 10 bases lay in between. CDR3 bases: TGTGCCAGCAGCTTGGCCTTACTGGGGAACACTGAAGCTTTCTTT. Residues: CASSLALLGNTEAFF. The variable domain in full, with the rest retrieved from reference TRBV5-8 and TRBJ1-1, is EAGVTQSPTHLIKTRGQQATLRCSPISGHTSVYWYQQALGLGLQFLLWYDEGEERNRGNFPPRFSGRQFPNYSSELNVNALELEDSALYLCASSLALLGNTEAFFGQGTRLTVV.

This clone was detected once. The gene calls are TRBV28 and TRBJ2-7; D is unresolved. Germline values: CDR1 MDHEN, CDR2 SYDVKM. The CDR3 length is 11 residues. Trimming cost V 8 bases and J 5 bases, with 10 bases left between them. This chain's CDR3 is CASQTRHEQYF. DNA of the CDR3: TGTGCCAGCCAAACAAGGCACGAGCAGTACTTC.

The chain uses TRBV28 and TRBJ2-5; D is unclear. Trimming pared 3 bases from V and 6 bases from J, leaving 17 bases between. The CDR3 has 15 amino acids. Germline CDR1 and CDR2: MDHEN and SYDVKM. The CDR3 loop is CASSFALPLMKTQYF. The CDR3 coding sequence is TGTGCCAGCAGTTTTGCACTCCCACTAATGAAGACCCAGTACTTC.

The V gene is TRBV12-2, the J gene TRBJ1-5; TRBD1, the D gene given by the table, was not confirmed from the DNA. TRBV12-2 represents a pseudogene. This CDR3 comprises 14 residues. The CDR3 bases are TGTGCAAGTCGCTCAGGGGGTGGCAATCAGCCCCAGCATTTT. It yields the protein CASRSGGGNQPQHF.

V usage is TRBV6-5 and J usage is TRBJ2-5, with 10 positions matching TRBD1. Germline V CDR1 and CDR2: MNHEY, SVGAGI. This CDR3 contains 15 residues. Trimming cost V 6 bases and J 5 bases; bases outside gene matches: 9. The CDR3 bases are TGTGCCAGCAGCCGCCCGGGACAGGGGTTCGAGACCCAGTACTTC. This gives the protein CASSRPGQGFETQYF.

The V gene is TRBV30, the J gene TRBJ2-2; 9 bases agree with TRBD2. V was clipped by 0 bases and J by 0 bases; unmatched bases: 11. This CDR3 has 19 residues. The germline gives CDR1 GTSNPN, CDR2 SVGIG (reference sequence). Here the CDR3 reads CAWSVRSTSGPSNTGELFF. DNA for the CDR3: TGTGCCTGGAGTGTACGGTCGACTAGCGGCCCCTCGAACACCGGGGAGCTGTTTTTT. Together with reference TRBV30 and TRBJ2-2, the CDR3 gives the full variable domain: SQTIHQWPATLVQPVGSPLSLECTVEGTSNPNLYWYRQAAGRGLQLLFYSVGIGQISSEVPQNLSASRPQDRQFILSSKKLLLSDSGFYLCAWSVRSTSGPSNTGELFFGEGSRLTVL.